Each of the 27 T cell receptor beta chains below was sequenced from the same sample in a study of T cells expressing NK-cell markers (dated by TCRdb to 2019 to 2021). The library was obtained by 5' RACE. For sequencing, an Illumina HiSeq 2000 was employed. Through TCRdb reprocessing, the reads give one entry per CDR3 protein sequence; DNA is omitted. The sample table gives under 200,000 distinct CDR3 sequences. The ten largest make up approximately 17% of the sample. Sequencing was carried out using blood T cells: a sorted CD56 or NKG2C T cell subset, CD4+ or CD8+ T cells, or bulk PBMC T cells (not recorded which). All receptors derive from a woman between 18 and 70 years old in good health.

The V gene is TRBV20-1, the J gene TRBJ2-7; without DNA, the TCRdb call of TRBD1 cannot be checked. The CDR3 sequence is 12 residues long. CDR1 is DFQATT, CDR2 SNEGSKA, per germline (reference sequence). The CDR3: CKAAPSSYEQYF.

The chain employs TRBV6-4 and TRBJ2-1; without DNA, the TCRdb call of TRBD2 cannot be checked. The CDR3 has 15 amino acids. CDR1 and CDR2 (germline): MRHNA, SNTAGT. This CDR3 is CASSEAWTNINEQFF.

This chain links TRBV10-3 with TRBJ2-3; the TRBD1 assignment by TCRdb is unverifiable without DNA. CDR3 length equals 13 residues. Looked up from germline, CDR1 is ENHRY and CDR2 is SYGVKD. The chain's CDR3 is CATQLQGTDTQYF.

This chain joins TRBV20-1 and TRBJ2-7; the TRBD1 assignment by TCRdb is unverifiable without DNA. The CDR3 has 15 amino acids. CDR1 is DFQATT and CDR2 is SNEGSKA in the germline V gene (reference sequence). This chain's CDR3 is CSAPPRQGVTSEQYF.

V and J are TRBV20-1 and TRBJ2-7; TCRdb calls TRBD2, which cannot be checked without DNA. Germline-derived CDR1 and CDR2 are DFQATT and SNEGSKA (reference sequence). CDR3 length: 13 amino acids. The CDR3 protein is CSASGTSVYEQYF.

The CDR3 sequence: CSARGGGHEKLFF. This chain links TRBV20-1 with TRBJ1-4; the TCRdb call, TRBD1, lacks DNA for checking. Germline CDR1 DFQATT, CDR2 SNEGSKA (reference sequence). The CDR3 has 13 amino acids.

The J gene is TRBJ2-2, the V gene TRBV7-3; TCRdb designates TRBD2, a call that cannot be tested without DNA. CDR1 is SGHTA, CDR2 FQGTGA, per germline. This CDR3 has 15 amino acids. The CDR3 loop is CASSPGGAGAGELFF.

The chain joins TRBV2 to TRBJ1-1; TCRdb picks TRBD1, but there is no DNA to check that call. Germline CDR1 and CDR2: SNHLY and FYNNEI. The CDR3 spans 12 residues. CDR3 in amino acids: CASAPGVREAFF.

The chain combines TRBV12-3 or TRBV12-4 with TRBJ1-1. The CDR3 extends over 11 amino acids. CDR3 in amino acids: CASSFAGEAFF.

This chain connects TRBV20-1 to TRBJ2-7; TCRdb returns TRBD1, unconfirmable since there is no DNA. This CDR3 is built from 14 residues. The germline V gene encodes CDR1 DFQATT and CDR2 SNEGSKA (reference sequence). CDR3 residues: CSARDPSTGWEQYF.

CDR3 protein: CASSGSGRDTDTQYF. This chain connects TRBV5-1 to TRBJ2-3; TCRdb gives TRBD2 as the D gene, but with no DNA this cannot be confirmed. The CDR3 spans 15 residues. Germline CDR1 reads SGHRS; CDR2 reads YFSETQ.

The CDR3: CASSSLLARSEQFF. The chain couples TRBV7-2 to TRBJ2-1; TCRdb's D call of TRBD2 is untestable without DNA. The germline gives CDR1 SGHTA, CDR2 FQGNSA. This CDR3 has 14 residues.

The chain carries TRBV3-1 and TRBJ2-1; checking the TCRdb D call of TRBD2 is not possible without DNA. Germline CDR1 and CDR2: LGHDT and YNNKEL (reference sequence). CDR3 length: 14 amino acids. The CDR3 loop reads CASSQTSGRNEQFF.

The chain recombines TRBV23-1 with TRBJ2-1; TCRdb's D call, TRBD2, is unchecked because there is no DNA. TRBV23-1 is recorded as an ORF, its role being uncertain. CDR3 length equals 15 residues. This CDR3 reads CASPGRVPNYNEQFF.

V is TRBV5-1 and J is TRBJ2-5; the D call from TCRdb, TRBD1, cannot be confirmed without DNA. The germline V gene encodes CDR1 SGHRS and CDR2 YFSETQ. The CDR3 has 16 amino acids. CDR3 sequence reads: CASSLARGGHQETQYF.

The chain links TRBV12-3 or TRBV12-4 to TRBJ2-3; TCRdb returns TRBD1, unconfirmable since there is no DNA. This CDR3 is 15 amino acids long. The CDR3 reads CASSFRQGAGDTQYF.

The rearrangement uses TRBV5-5 and TRBJ2-5; TCRdb's D gene call, TRBD1, goes unchecked for lack of DNA. The CDR3 sequence is 15 residues long. CDR1 is SGHKS, CDR2 YYEKEE, per germline (reference sequence). CDR3 in amino acids: CASSGPQGQQETQYF.

The genes are TRBV20-1 and TRBJ1-2; the D call from TCRdb, TRBD1, cannot be confirmed without DNA. Germline V gene lookup returns CDR1 DFQATT and CDR2 SNEGSKA (reference sequence). This CDR3 has 14 residues. The CDR3 loop is CSASREREKDGYTF.

The chain recombines TRBV6-4 with TRBJ2-1. Per the germline V gene, CDR1 is MRHNA and CDR2 is SNTAGT. The CDR3 is 15 residues long. CDR3 in amino acids: CASSQRVSSYNEQFF.

The chain links TRBV5-1 to TRBJ2-2. CDR3 size: 14 residues. In germline, CDR1 is SGHRS, CDR2 YFSETQ. CDR3 in amino acids: CASSLALVTGELFF.

The CDR3 loop reads CASSLGAGNEKLFF. The chain carries TRBV5-1 and TRBJ1-4. The CDR3 consists of 14 residues. Germline-derived CDR1 and CDR2 are SGHRS and YFSETQ.

The CDR3 protein is CSARDLQLNSPLHF. This chain uses TRBV20-1 with TRBJ1-6. The germline V gene has CDR1 DFQATT and CDR2 SNEGSKA (reference sequence). CDR3 length: 14 amino acids.

The CDR3: CASSEQGASGELFF. This chain uses TRBV5-1 with TRBJ2-2; TCRdb returns TRBD1, unconfirmable since there is no DNA. CDR3 length: 14 residues. Germline V lookup: CDR1 SGHRS, CDR2 YFSETQ.

The chain joins TRBV6-1 to TRBJ2-5. Germline V gene data show CDR1 as MNHNS and CDR2 as SASEGT. The CDR3 is 12 amino acids. The CDR3 loop is CASSVVIETQYF.

The rearrangement links TRBV7-9 to TRBJ2-3; without DNA, the TCRdb call of TRBD1 cannot be checked. The germline CDR1 and CDR2 sequences are SEHNR and FQNEAQ (reference sequence). CDR3 length: 14 amino acids. CDR3 sequence reads: CASSLTGITDTQYF.

The chain combines TRBV10-3 with TRBJ2-1; TCRdb's D call of TRBD2 is untestable without DNA. The CDR3 runs 13 residues. The germline V gene encodes CDR1 ENHRY and CDR2 SYGVKD. CDR3 amino acids: CAIKGSDYNEQFF.

The rearrangement links TRBV15 to TRBJ2-1. This CDR3 is 17 amino acids long. Germline-derived CDR1 and CDR2 are LNHNV and YYDKDF (reference sequence). CDR3 residues: CATSRGEASSSYNEQFF.